These 4 T cell receptor beta chains were sequenced from one sample in a study of shared clonotypes between healthy human individuals (dated by TCRdb to about 2020). The library came from the immunoSEQ multiplex PCR assay. As stored in TCRdb, this immuneACCESS dataset retains in-frame rearrangements with V and J assigned. A fraction of the clones does not appear; measured against another copy, unresolved V genes explain less than half of the discrepancy, and the remainder lacks a known reason. The sample has hundreds of thousands of clones on record, just over 95% of them singletons. The biggest ten clones account for about 0.34% of the sample. The material sequenced was memory CD8+ T cells sorted from blood. The cell subset or site label corresponds to: CD45RO+ cells pooled with CCR7-negative TemRA cells. The receptor source for this set is a man in his thirties or forties in good health.

The genes are TRBV7-2 and TRBJ1-2; possibly TRBD1 for D (5 bases). Germline CDR1 is SGHTA and CDR2 is FQGNSA. The CDR3 loop spans 16 amino acids. Trimming removed 0 bases at V and 1 base at J, with 12 bases between. This CDR3 reads CASSLAGGTLNYGYTF. CDR3 nucleotides: TGTGCCAGCAGCTTAGCAGGAGGGACGCTTAACTATGGCTACACCTTC.

The V gene is TRBV2, the J gene TRBJ1-1; no clear D gene. The CDR3 length is 13 residues. Trimming stripped 6 bases from V and 4 bases from J, with 12 bases between. Looked up from germline, CDR1 is SNHLY and CDR2 is FYNNEI. In DNA, the CDR3 is TGTGCCAGCAGCCGAGTAAGGGCCACTGAAGCTTTCTTT. Translating it yields CASSRVRATEAFF.

This sequence joins TRBV27 and TRBJ1-5; 7 positions match TRBD1. V lost 4 bases and J lost 3; bases outside the gene matches: 6. Germline V gene sequence: CDR1 MNHEY, CDR2 SMNVEV (reference sequence). The CDR3 is made up of 15 amino acids. The CDR3 coding sequence is TGTGCCAGCAGTTCGACAGGGCCCACCAATCAGCCCCAGCATTTT. Its translation: CASSSTGPTNQPQHF.

This chain connects TRBV19 to TRBJ1-2, with a weak D call TRBD1 (6 bases). Germline CDR1 LNHDA, CDR2 SQIVND (reference sequence). CDR3 length: 13 amino acids. Trimming pared 3 bases from V and 6 bases from J, leaving 11 bases between. The DNA of the CDR3 is TGTGCCAGTAGTATCTCCAGGGGAAATGGCTACACCTTC. Translating it yields CASSISRGNGYTF.